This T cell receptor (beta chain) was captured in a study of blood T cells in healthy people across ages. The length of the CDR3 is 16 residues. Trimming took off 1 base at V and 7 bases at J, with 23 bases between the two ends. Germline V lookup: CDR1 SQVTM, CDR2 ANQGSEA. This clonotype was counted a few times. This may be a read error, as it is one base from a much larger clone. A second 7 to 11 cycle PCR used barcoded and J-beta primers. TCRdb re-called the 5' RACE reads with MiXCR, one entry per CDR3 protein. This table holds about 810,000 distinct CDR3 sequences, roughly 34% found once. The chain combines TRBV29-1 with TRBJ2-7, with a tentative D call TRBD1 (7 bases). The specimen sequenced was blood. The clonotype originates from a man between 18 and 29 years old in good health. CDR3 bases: TGCAGCGTTGAAGGGGGGGACAGCTACCCGTACAATGAGCAGTACTTC. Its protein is CSVEGGDSYPYNEQYF.